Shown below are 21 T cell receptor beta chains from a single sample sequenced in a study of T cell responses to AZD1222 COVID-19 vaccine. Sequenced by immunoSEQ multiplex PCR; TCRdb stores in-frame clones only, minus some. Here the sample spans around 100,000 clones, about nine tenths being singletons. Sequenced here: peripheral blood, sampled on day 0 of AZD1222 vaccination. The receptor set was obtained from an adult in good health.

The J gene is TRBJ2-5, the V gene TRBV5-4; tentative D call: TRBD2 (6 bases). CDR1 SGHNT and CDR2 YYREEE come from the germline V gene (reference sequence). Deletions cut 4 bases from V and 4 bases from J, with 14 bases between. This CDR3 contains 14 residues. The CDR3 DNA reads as TGTGCCAGCAGCCCCGGGAGAGGGAGAGAGACCCAGTACTTC. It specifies CASSPGRGRETQYF. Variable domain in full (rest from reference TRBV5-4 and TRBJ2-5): ETGVTQSPTHLIKTRGQQVTLRCSSQSGHNTVSWYQQALGQGPQFIFQYYREEENGRGNFPPRFSGLQFPNYSSELNVNALELDDSALYLCASSPGRGRETQYFGPGTRLLVL.

The CDR3 region is CAWYLSPSGSYNEQFF. CDR3 bases: TGTGCCTGGTACCTTTCCCCTAGCGGCTCCTACAATGAGCAGTTCTTC. This rearrangement joins TRBV30 to TRBJ2-1, with TRBD2 matching 7 bases. Looked up from germline, CDR1 is GTSNPN and CDR2 is SVGIG (reference sequence). V dropped 5 bases and J dropped 0; count of bases not matched to a gene: 10. The CDR3 is 16 amino acids. The full variable domain, rest sourced from reference TRBV30 and TRBJ2-1, is SQTIHQWPATLVQPVGSPLSLECTVEGTSNPNLYWYRQAAGRGLQLLFYSVGIGQISSEVPQNLSASRPQDRQFILSSKKLLLSDSGFYLCAWYLSPSGSYNEQFFGPGTRLTVL.

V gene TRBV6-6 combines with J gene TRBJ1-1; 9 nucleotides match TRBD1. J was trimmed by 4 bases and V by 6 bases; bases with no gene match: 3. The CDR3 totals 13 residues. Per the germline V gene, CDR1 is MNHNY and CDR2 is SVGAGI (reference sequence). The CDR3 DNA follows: TGTGCCAGCAGCGGGACAGGGCGCACTGAAGCTTTCTTT. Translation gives CASSGTGRTEAFF.

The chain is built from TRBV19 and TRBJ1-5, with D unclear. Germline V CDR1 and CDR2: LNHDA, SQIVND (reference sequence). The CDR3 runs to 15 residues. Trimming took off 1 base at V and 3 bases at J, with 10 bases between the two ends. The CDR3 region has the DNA TGTGCCAGTAGTATAGGGGTGGGGATCAATCAGCCCCAGCATTTT. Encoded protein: CASSIGVGINQPQHF. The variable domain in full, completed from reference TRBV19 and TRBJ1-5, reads DGGITQSPKYLFRKEGQNVTLSCEQNLNHDAMYWYRQDPGQGLRLIYYSQIVNDFQKGDIAEGYSVSREKKESFPLTVTSAQKNPTAFYLCASSIGVGINQPQHFGDGTRLSIL.

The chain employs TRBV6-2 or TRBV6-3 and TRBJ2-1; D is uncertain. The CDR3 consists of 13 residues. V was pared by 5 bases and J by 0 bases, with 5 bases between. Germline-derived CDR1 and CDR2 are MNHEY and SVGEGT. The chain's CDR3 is CASSQSSYNEQFF. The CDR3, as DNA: TGTGCCAGCAGTCAAAGCTCCTACAATGAGCAGTTCTTC.

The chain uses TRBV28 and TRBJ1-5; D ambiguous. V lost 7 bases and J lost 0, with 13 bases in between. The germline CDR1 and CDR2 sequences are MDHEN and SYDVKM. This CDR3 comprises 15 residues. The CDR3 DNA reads TGTGCCAGCACTTTGGAACTTTCTAGCAATCAGCCCCAGCATTTT. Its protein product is CASTLELSSNQPQHF.

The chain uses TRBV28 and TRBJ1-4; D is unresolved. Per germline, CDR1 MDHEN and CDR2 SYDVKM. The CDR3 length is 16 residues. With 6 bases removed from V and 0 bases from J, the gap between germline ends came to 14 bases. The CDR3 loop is CASSAPTRATNEKLFF. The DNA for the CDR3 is TGTGCCAGCAGCGCCCCTACAAGGGCAACTAATGAAAAACTGTTTTTT.

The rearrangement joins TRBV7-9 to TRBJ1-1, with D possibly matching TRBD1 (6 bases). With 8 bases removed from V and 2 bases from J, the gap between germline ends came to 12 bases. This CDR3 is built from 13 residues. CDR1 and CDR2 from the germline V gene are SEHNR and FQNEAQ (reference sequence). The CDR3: CASAPGQNTEAFF. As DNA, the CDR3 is TGTGCCAGCGCCCCGGGACAAAACACTGAAGCTTTCTTT. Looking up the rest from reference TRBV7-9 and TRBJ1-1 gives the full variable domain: DTGVSQNPRHKITKRGQNVTFRCDPISEHNRLYWYRQTLGQGPEFLTYFQNEAQLEKSRLLSDRFSAERPKGSFSTLEIQRTEQGDSAMYLCASAPGQNTEAFFGQGTRLTVV.

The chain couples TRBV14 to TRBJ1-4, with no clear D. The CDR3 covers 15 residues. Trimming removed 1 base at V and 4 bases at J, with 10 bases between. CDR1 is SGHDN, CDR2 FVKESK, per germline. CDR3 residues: CASSQGSLGNEKLFF. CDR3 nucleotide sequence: TGTGCCAGCAGCCAAGGCTCACTCGGTAATGAAAAACTGTTTTTT. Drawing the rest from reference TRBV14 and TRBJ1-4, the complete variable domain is EAGVTQFPSHSVIEKGQTVTLRCDPISGHDNLYWYRRVMGKEIKFLLHFVKESKQDESGMPNNRFLAERTGGTYSTLKVQPAELEDSGVYFCASSQGSLGNEKLFFGSGTQLSVL.

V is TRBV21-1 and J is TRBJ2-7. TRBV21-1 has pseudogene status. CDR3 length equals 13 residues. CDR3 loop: CASSKKVPHEQYF. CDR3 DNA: TGTGCCAGCAGCAAAAAAGTGCCTCACGAGCAGTACTTC.

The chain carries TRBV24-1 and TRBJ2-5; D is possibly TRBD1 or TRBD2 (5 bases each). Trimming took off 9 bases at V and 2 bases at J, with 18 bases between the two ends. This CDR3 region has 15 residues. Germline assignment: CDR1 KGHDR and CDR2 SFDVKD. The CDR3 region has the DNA TGTGCCACCTCCGCCCGGGACCGACGACAAGAGACCCAGTACTTC. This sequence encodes CATSARDRRQETQYF.

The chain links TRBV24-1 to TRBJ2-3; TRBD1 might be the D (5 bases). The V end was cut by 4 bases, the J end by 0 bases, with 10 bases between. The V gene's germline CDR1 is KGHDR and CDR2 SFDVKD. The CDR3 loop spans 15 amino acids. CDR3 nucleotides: TGTGCCACCAGTGAACTCGACAGAAGCACAGATACGCAGTATTTT. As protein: CATSELDRSTDTQYF.

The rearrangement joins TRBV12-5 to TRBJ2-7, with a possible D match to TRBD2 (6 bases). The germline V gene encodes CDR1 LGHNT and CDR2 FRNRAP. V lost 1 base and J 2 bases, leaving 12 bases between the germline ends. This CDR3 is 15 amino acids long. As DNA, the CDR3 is TGTGCTAGTGGTTTGGAAATGGGGGGAACCTACGAGCAGTACTTC. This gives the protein CASGLEMGGTYEQYF. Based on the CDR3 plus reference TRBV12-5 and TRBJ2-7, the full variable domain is DARVTQTPRHKVTEMGQEVTMRCQPILGHNTVFWYRQTMMQGLELLAYFRNRAPLDDSGMPKDRFSAEMPDATLATLKIQPSEPRDSAVYFCASGLEMGGTYEQYFGPGTRLTVT.

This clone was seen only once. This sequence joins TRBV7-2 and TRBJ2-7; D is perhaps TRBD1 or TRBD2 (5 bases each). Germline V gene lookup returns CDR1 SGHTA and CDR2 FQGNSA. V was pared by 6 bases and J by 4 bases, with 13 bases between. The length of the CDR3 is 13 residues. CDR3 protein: CASSSQGPYEQYF. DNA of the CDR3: TGTGCCAGCAGTTCCCAGGGACCGTACGAGCAGTACTTC.

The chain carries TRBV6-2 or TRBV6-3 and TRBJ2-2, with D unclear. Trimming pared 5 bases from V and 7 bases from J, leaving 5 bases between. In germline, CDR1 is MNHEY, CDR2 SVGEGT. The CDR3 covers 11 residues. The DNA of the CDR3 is TGTGCCAGCAGTACCCTCGGGGAGCTGTTTTTT. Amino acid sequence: CASSTLGELFF.

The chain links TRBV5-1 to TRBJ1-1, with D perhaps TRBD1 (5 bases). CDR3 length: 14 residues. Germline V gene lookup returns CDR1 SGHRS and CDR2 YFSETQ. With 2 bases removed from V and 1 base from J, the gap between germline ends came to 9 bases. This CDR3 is CASSLGTANTEAFF. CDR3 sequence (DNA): TGCGCCAGCAGCTTAGGGACGGCGAACACTGAAGCTTTCTTT.

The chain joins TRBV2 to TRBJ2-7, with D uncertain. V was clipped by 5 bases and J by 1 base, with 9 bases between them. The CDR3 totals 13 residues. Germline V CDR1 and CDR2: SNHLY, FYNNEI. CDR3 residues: CASSSSQSYEQYF. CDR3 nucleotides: TGTGCCAGCAGTTCCTCACAATCCTACGAGCAGTACTTC.

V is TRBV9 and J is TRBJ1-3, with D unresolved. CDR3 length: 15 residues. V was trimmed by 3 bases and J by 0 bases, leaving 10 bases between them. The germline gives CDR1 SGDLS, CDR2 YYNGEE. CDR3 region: CASSGGRNSGNTIYF. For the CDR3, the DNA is TGTGCCAGCAGCGGAGGACGCAACTCTGGAAACACCATATATTTT.

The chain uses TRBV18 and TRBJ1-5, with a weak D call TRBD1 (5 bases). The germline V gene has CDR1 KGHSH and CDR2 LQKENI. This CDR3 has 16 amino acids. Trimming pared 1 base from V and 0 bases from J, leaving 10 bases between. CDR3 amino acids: CASSPQGSASNQPQHF. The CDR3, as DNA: TGTGCCAGCTCACCACAGGGGTCGGCTAGCAATCAGCCCCAGCATTTT.

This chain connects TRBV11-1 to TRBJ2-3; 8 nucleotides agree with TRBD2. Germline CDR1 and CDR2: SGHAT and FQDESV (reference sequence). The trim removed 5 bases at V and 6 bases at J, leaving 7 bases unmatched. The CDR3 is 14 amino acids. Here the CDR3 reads CASSISGIRDTQYF. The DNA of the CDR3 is TGTGCCAGCAGCATTAGCGGGATTAGGGATACGCAGTATTTT.

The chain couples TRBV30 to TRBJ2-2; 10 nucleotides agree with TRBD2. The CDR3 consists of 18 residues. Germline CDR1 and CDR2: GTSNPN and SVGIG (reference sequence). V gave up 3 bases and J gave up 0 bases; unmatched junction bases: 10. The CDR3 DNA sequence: TGTGCCTGGAGCGCCATAGCGGGAGGTACACCGAACACCGGGGAGCTGTTTTTT. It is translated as CAWSAIAGGTPNTGELFF.